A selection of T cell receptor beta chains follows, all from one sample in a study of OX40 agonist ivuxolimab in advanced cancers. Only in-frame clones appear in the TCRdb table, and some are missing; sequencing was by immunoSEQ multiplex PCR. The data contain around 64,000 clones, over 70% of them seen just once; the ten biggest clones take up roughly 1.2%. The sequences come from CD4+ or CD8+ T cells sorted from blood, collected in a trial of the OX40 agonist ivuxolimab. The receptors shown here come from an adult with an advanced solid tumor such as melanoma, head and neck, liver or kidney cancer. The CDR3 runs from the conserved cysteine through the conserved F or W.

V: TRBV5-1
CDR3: CASSFTDRAGFGYTF

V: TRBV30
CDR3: CAWRPLTLVYNSPLHF

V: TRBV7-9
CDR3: CASSPGLRANYGYTF

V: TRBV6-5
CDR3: CASNYNRLNTEAFF

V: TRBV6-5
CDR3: CASMKPAGQGKQYF

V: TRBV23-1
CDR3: CASSQSSLGGKDNEKLFF

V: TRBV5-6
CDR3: CASSGSLAGGLNEQFF

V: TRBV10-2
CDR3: CASSESIYGYTF

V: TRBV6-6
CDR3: CASSYLAGGAGETQYF

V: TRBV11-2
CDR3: CASSLDPGPNSPLHF

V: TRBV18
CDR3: CASSRTGSARGDQPQHF

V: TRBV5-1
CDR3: CASRLTITDTQYF

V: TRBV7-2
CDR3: CASSPKGSRSPGNTIYF

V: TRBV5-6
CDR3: CASSLLGTTSTDTQYF

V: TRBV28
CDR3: CASSFPGSTGRNGYTF

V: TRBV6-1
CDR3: CASSWGVDTQYF

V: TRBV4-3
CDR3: CASSQDPGGGQPQHF

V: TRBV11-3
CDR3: CASSLAANTGELFF

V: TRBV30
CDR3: CAWSETGGGFNEKLFF

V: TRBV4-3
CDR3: CASSQVEERGINEQFF

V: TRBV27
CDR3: CASSLSRIGGGASIQYF

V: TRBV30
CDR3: CAWMPSGGAYTQYF

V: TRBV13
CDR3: CASSWGQGANYGYTF

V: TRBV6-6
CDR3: CASTDRQGAPNEQFF

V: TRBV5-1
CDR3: CASSGQGMNTEAFF

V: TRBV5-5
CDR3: CASSSANGYTF

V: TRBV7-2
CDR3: CASRLGVGTDTQYF

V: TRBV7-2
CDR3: CASSFPGDRGNQPQHF

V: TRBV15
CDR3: CATSNRDRGRETQYF

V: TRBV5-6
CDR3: CASSPGTAGSNQPQHF

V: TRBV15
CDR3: CATSRGGGRQTANYGYTF

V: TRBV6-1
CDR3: CASSESPGTAIPGELFF

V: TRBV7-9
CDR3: CASSKGQGGLVGNQPQHF

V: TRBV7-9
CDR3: CASSRTWDTQYF

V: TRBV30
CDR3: CAHRTGGNYGYTF

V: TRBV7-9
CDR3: CASNRDSNTEAFF

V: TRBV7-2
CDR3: CASSLKAGEKLFF

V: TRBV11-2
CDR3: CASSLTTGKDYGYTF

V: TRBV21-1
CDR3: CASSKRGRNYGYTF

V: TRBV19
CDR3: CASSIDLGNYEQYF

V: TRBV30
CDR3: CAWSEQGGGEAKNIQYF

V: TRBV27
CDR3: CASSGGGYRETQYF

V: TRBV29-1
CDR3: CSSSPGGASGYTF

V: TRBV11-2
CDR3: CASSLGSTGQEQYF

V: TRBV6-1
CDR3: CASRDGGWVFF

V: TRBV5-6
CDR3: CASSQRLLNTEAFF

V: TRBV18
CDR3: CASSLERDTEAFF

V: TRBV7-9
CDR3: CASSLVGTNIQYF

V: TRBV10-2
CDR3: CASSRDRGGQPQHF

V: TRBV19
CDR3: CASSAPRGLDGTDTQYF

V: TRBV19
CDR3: CASSPRGLRETQYF

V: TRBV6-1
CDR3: CASSPPSGGPATQYF

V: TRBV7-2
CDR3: CASSPDTNLGGYTF

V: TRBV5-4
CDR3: CASSLRQGAGEQFF

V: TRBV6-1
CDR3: CASRSGNTIYF

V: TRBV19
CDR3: CASSIGRGRFTEAFF

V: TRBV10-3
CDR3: CAISDTPRETQYF

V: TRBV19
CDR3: CASSAGNTGELFF

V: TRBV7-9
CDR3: CASRDLSGKLFF